The clone carrying this T cell receptor beta chain has a handful of counts. What it binds is not known. The data originate from a study of cytomegalovirus exposure and HLA in healthy donors. Whole-study findings and limits: In a later analysis, a missense DCLRE1C variant was linked to TCR beta V- and J-gene trimming. In an earlier analysis, most TCR beta V segments were productive about 87% or about 30% of the time. TCR beta sequences numbering about 17,000 were associated with HLA alleles at 0.05 false discovery rate in a later analysis. Versus the approximately 670-donor mean, an Asian-associated ancestry cluster reportedly showed fewer N-insertions in a later analysis.

Germline CDR1 and CDR2: SGHNT and YYREEE (reference sequence). The ends were cut back, 7 bases at V and 3 bases at J, with 16 bases in the middle. CDR3 length: 14 residues. It was with 60 Vbeta and 13 Jbeta primers that the PCR ran. Generated by immunoSEQ multiplex PCR, the TCRdb table keeps only in-frame clones and is missing some. The data contain around 180,000 clones, roughly 75% of them singletons. V usage is TRBV5-4 and J usage is TRBJ1-2; D possibly corresponds to TRBD1 (6 bases). This TCR derives from a man aged 40-55 years in good health and CMV-seronegative. Sequences were obtained from PBMCs. The CDR3 nucleotides read TGTGCCAGCCGGTTTGCGGGGGGCGACTATGGCTACACCTTC. Its protein product is CASRFAGGDYGYTF.